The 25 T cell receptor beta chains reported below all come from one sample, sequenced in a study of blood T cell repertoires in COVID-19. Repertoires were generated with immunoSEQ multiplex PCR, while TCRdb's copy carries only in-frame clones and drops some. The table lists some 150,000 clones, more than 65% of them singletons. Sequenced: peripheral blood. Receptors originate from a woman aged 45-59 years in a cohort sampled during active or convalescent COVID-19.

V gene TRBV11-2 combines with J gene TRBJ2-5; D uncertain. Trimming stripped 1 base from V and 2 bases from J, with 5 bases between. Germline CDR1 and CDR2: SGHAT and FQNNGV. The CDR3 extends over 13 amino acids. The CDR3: CASSLGKQETQYF. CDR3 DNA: TGTGCCAGCAGCTTAGGTAAACAAGAGACCCAGTACTTC.

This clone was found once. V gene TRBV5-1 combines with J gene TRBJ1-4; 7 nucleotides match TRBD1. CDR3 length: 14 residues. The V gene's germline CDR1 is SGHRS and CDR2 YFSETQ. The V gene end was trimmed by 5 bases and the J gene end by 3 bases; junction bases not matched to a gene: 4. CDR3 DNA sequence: TGCGCCAGCAGGGAGGGGGCGGCTAATGAAAAACTGTTTTTT. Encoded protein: CASREGAANEKLFF.

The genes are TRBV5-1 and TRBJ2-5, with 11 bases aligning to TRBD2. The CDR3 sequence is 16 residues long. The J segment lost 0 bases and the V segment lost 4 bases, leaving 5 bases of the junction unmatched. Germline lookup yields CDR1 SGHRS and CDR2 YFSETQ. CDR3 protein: CASSPRLAGNQETQYF. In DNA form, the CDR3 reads TGCGCCAGCAGCCCACGACTAGCGGGGAACCAAGAGACCCAGTACTTC.

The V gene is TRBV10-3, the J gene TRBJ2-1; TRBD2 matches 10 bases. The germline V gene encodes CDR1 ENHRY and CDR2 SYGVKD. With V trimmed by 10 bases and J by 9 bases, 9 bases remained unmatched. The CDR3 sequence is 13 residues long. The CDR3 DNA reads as TGTGCCAACAGCGGGGGGGCAGAGGGTGAGCAGTTCTTC. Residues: CANSGGAEGEQFF.

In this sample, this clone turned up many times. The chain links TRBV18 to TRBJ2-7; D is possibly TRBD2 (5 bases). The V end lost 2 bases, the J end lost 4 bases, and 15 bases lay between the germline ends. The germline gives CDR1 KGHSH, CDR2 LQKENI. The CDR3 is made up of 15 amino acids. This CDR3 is CASSPYRDQSYEQYF. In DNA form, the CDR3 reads TGTGCCAGCTCACCATACCGGGATCAATCATACGAGCAGTACTTC.

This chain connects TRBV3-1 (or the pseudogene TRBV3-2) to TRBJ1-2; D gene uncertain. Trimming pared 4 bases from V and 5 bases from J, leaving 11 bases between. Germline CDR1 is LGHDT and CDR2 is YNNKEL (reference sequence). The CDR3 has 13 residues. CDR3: CASSPSGEYGYTF. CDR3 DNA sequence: TGTGCCAGCAGCCCCTCCGGGGAGTATGGCTACACCTTC.

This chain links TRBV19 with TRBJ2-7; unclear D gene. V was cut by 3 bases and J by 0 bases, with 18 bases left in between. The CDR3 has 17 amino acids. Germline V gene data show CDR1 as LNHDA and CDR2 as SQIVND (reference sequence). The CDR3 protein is CASSIRLASTRSYEQYF. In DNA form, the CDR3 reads TGTGCCAGTAGTATTCGATTAGCCTCGACGCGCTCCTACGAGCAGTACTTC.

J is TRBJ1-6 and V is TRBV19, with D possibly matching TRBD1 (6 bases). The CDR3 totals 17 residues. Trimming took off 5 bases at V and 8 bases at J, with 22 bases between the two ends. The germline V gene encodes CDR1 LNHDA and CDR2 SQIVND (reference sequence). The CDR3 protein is CASSVPQSQGAYSPLHF. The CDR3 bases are TGTGCCAGTAGTGTTCCCCAATCACAGGGTGCCTATTCACCCCTCCACTTT.

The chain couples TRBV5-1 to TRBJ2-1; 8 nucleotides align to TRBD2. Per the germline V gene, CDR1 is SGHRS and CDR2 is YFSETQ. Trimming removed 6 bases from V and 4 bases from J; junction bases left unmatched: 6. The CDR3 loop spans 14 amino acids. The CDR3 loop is CASNPRGEYNEQFF. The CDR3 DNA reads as TGCGCCAGCAACCCGCGGGGGGAATACAATGAGCAGTTCTTC.

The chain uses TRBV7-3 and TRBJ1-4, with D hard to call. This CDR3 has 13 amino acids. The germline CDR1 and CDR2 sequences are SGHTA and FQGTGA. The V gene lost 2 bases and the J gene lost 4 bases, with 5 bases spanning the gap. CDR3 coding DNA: TGTGCCAGCAGCTTAGGCAGTAATGAAAAACTGTTTTTT. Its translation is CASSLGSNEKLFF.

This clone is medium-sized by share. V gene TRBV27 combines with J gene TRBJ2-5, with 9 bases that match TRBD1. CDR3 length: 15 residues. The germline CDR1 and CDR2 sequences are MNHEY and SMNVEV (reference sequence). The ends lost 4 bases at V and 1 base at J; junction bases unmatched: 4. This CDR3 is CASSYTGGRQETQYF. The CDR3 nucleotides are TGTGCCAGCAGTTACACAGGGGGCCGCCAAGAGACCCAGTACTTC.

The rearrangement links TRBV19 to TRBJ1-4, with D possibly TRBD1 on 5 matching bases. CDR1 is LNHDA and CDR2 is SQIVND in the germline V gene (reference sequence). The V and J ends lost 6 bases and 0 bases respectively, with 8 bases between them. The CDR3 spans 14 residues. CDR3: CASSRQSTNEKLFF. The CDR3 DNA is TGTGCCAGTAGCCGACAGTCAACTAATGAAAAACTGTTTTTT.

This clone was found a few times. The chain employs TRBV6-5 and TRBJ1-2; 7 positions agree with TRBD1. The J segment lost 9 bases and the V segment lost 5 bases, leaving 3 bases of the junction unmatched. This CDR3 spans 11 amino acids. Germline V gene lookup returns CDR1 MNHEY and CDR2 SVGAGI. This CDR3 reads CASSKGQSYTF. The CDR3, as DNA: TGTGCCAGCAGTAAGGGACAGAGCTACACCTTC.

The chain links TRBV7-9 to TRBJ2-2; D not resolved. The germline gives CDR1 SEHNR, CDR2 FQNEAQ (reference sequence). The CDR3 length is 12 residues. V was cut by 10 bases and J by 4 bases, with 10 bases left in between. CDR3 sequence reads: CAKADSTGELFF. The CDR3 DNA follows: TGTGCCAAGGCCGACTCCACCGGGGAGCTGTTTTTT.

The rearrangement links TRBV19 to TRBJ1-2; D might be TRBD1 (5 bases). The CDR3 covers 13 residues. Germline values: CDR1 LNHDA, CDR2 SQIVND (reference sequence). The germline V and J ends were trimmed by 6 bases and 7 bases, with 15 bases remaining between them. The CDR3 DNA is TGTGCCAGTAGGGCCGGACACGGGGGTGGCTACACCTTC. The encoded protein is CASRAGHGGGYTF.

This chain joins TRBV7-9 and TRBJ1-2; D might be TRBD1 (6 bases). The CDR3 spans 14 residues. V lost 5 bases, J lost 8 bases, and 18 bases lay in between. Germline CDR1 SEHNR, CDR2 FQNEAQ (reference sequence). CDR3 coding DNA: TGTGCCAGCAGCGATTTCGGGGGGGCTGAGGGCTACACCTTC. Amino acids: CASSDFGGAEGYTF.

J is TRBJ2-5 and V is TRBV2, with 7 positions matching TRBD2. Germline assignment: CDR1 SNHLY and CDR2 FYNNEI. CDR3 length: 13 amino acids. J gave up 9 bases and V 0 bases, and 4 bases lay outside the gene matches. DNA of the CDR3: TGTGCCAGCAGTGAAGCGCTCCGGGGGGCCCAGTACTTC. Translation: CASSEALRGAQYF.

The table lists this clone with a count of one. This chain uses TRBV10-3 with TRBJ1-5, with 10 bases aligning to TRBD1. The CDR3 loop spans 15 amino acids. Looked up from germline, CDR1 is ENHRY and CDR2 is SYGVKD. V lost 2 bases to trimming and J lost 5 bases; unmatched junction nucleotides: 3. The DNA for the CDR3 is TGTGCCATCAGTGAGGGGACAGGGGCGTATCAGCCCCAGCATTTT. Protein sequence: CAISEGTGAYQPQHF.

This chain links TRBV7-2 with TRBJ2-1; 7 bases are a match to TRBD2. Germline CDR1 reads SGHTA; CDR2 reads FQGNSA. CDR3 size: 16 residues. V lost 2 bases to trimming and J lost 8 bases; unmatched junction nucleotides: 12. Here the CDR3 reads CASSLTSEGWVDEQFF. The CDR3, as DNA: TGTGCCAGCAGCTTAACTAGCGAGGGGTGGGTCGATGAGCAGTTCTTC. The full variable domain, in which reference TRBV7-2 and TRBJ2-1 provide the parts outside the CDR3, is GAGVSQSPSNKVTEKGKDVELRCDPISGHTALYWYRQSLGQGLEFLIYFQGNSAPDKSGLPSDRFSAERTGGSVSTLTIQRTQQEDSAVYLCASSLTSEGWVDEQFFGPGTRLTVL.

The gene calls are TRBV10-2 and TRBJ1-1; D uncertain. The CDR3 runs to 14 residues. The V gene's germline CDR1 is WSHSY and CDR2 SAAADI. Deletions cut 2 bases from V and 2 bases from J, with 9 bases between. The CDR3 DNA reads TGCGCCAGCAGTGAGCACGAGGGCAACACTGAAGCTTTCTTT. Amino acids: CASSEHEGNTEAFF.

This CDR3 is CASSRATGTAPYEQYF. CDR3 coding DNA: TGTGCCAGCAGCCGAGCCACAGGGACAGCGCCCTACGAGCAGTACTTC. The V gene is TRBV6-6, the J gene TRBJ2-7, with 7 bases fitting TRBD1. Trimming at V came to 6 bases and at J to 2 bases, leaving 13 bases not matched to a gene. Germline V CDR1 and CDR2: MNHNY, SVGAGI (reference sequence). CDR3 size: 16 residues.

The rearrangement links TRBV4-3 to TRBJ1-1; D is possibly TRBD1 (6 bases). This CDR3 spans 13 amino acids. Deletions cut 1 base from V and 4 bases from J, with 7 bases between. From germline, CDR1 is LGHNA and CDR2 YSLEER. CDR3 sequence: CASSQVQGTEAFF. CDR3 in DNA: TGCGCCAGCAGCCAAGTACAGGGCACTGAAGCTTTCTTT.

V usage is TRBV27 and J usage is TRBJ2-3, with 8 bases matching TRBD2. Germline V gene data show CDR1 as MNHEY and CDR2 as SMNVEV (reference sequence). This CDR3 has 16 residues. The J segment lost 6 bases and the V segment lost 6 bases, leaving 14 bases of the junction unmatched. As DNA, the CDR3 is TGTGCCAGCAGGACCTTTTTGCGGGGGGTATACGATACGCAGTATTTT. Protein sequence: CASRTFLRGVYDTQYF.

DNA for the CDR3: TGTGCCAGCAGGCCAGGGGTGGGCAATCAGCCCCAGCATTTT. The encoded protein is CASRPGVGNQPQHF. V usage is TRBV6-5 and J usage is TRBJ1-5, with a possible D match to TRBD1 (6 bases). In germline, CDR1 is MNHEY, CDR2 SVGAGI. The CDR3 consists of 14 residues. V was pared by 6 bases and J by 2 bases, with 11 bases between.

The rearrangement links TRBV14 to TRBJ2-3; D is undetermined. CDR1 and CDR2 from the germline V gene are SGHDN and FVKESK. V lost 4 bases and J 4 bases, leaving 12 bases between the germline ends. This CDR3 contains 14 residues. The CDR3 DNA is TGTGCCAGCAGCCCGACTGCCCCGCCAGATACGCAGTATTTT. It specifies CASSPTAPPDTQYF.